This T cell receptor (beta chain) was found in a study of blood T cell repertoires in COVID-19. Study-wide background: Sample material is recorded as cDNA or gDNA derived from T cells, B-cell-depleted T cells, or PBMCs.

V shed 4 bases, J shed 3 bases, and the junction held 5 bases outside the gene matches. CDR1 and CDR2 (germline): SGDLS, YYNGEE. The CDR3 spans 14 residues. Details on this clone: Distinct nucleotide sequences in the sample also encode this CDR3.

The study recruited exposed participants who had met a COVID-19 case within 2 weeks before entry. Only in-frame clones appear in the TCRdb table, and some are missing; sequencing was by immunoSEQ multiplex PCR. Here the sample spans 210,000 or so clones, 88% being singletons. This sequence joins TRBV9 and TRBJ2-7, with 9 bases lining up with TRBD2. This TCR was sampled from a young woman who had been exposed to COVID-19. Material: PBMCs or T cells enriched from blood (not recorded which). For the CDR3, the DNA is TGTGCCAGCAGCACGGGACTAGCCGGCTACGAGCAGTACTTC. It codes for CASSTGLAGYEQYF.